The 20 T cell receptor beta chains presented below share a single source sample, sequenced in a study of shared clonotypes between healthy human individuals. This table comes from immunoSEQ multiplex PCR, and its TCRdb copy is limited to in-frame clones, with some not included. The repertoire holds 950,000 to 1,300,000 clones, with approximately 72% as singletons. Sample: memory CD4+ T cells sorted from blood. Subset defined: CD45RA-negative fraction. Receptors were obtained from a man younger than 35 in good health.

This clone was seen only a few times. The V call is TRBV6-1, the J call TRBJ1-1, with D unclear. Germline V CDR1 and CDR2: MNHNS, SASEGT. V gave up 3 bases and J gave up 1 base, with 9 bases separating them. This CDR3 has 14 residues. CDR3 amino acids: CASSDRLANTEAFF. CDR3 nucleotides: TGTGCCAGCAGTGACCGACTGGCGAACACTGAAGCTTTCTTT.

This chain connects TRBV6-5 to TRBJ1-1, with 8 bases fitting TRBD1. Trimming removed 7 bases from V and 6 bases from J; junction bases left unmatched: 10. The CDR3 is made up of 14 amino acids. Per germline, CDR1 MNHEY and CDR2 SVGAGI. This CDR3 is CASNPGGKAPEAFF. CDR3 DNA sequence: TGTGCCAGCAACCCAGGGGGCAAAGCCCCTGAAGCTTTCTTT.

A single count supports this clone. The chain combines TRBV6-1 with TRBJ1-6; 9 positions agree with TRBD1. V was pared by 4 bases and J by 13 bases, with 8 bases of the junction left unmatched. The CDR3 extends over 14 amino acids. Germline V gives CDR1 MNHNS, CDR2 SASEGT. As DNA, the CDR3 is TGTGCCAGCAGTGTCGGGACAGGGTCCCTTCCCCTCCACTTT. The encoded protein is CASSVGTGSLPLHF.

The genes are TRBV5-4 and TRBJ2-7, with 7 bases that match TRBD1. From germline, CDR1 is SGHNT and CDR2 YYREEE (reference sequence). The CDR3 has 16 residues. Trimming took 3 bases from V and 0 from J; bases not matched to a gene: 9. CDR3 coding DNA: TGTGCCAGCAGCTCGGACAGGTCGATGAGCTCCTACGAGCAGTACTTC. Translating it yields CASSSDRSMSSYEQYF. Complete variable domain (other parts from reference TRBV5-4 and TRBJ2-7): ETGVTQSPTHLIKTRGQQVTLRCSSQSGHNTVSWYQQALGQGPQFIFQYYREEENGRGNFPPRFSGLQFPNYSSELNVNALELDDSALYLCASSSDRSMSSYEQYFGPGTRLTVT.

The chain has TRBV28 and TRBJ1-2; D remains ambiguous. The CDR3 runs to 11 residues. The V end lost 5 bases, the J end lost 7 bases, and 8 bases lay between the germline ends. Germline CDR1 and CDR2: MDHEN and SYDVKM. The CDR3 sequence is CASSQRVGYTF. The DNA for the CDR3 is TGTGCCAGCAGTCAGCGTGTTGGCTACACCTTC.

This clone was seen a handful of times. The genes are TRBV14 and TRBJ2-7; 7 nucleotides align to TRBD2. Germline loops: CDR1 SGHDN, CDR2 FVKESK. Trimming cost V 4 bases and J 0 bases; bases outside gene matches: 6. The CDR3 runs to 15 residues. The CDR3 reads CASSLGRVGSYEQYF. The DNA for the CDR3 is TGTGCCAGCAGCCTAGGGAGGGTCGGCTCCTACGAGCAGTACTTC.

This clone has only a few counts. The genes are TRBV2 and TRBJ2-1; TRBD2 matches at 9 bases. J lost 5 bases, V lost 5 bases, and 7 bases had no gene match. CDR3 length: 15 residues. CDR1 SNHLY and CDR2 FYNNEI come from the germline V gene. The CDR3 loop is CASSPISGRNNEQFF. In nucleotides, the CDR3 is TGTGCCAGCAGTCCAATTAGCGGGAGAAACAATGAGCAGTTCTTC.

V gene TRBV18 combines with J gene TRBJ2-3, with 7 bases identical to TRBD1. CDR1 and CDR2 from the germline V gene are KGHSH and LQKENI. J gave up 2 bases and V 3 bases, and 5 bases lay outside the gene matches. This CDR3 is built from 15 residues. In nucleotides, the CDR3 is TGTGCCAGCTCACCCTCGACAGGGCACACAGATACGCAGTATTTT. Protein sequence: CASSPSTGHTDTQYF.

The chain joins TRBV10-3 to TRBJ2-7; 7 bases map to TRBD2. Germline V CDR1 and CDR2: ENHRY, SYGVKD. The trim removed 4 bases at V and 2 bases at J, leaving 5 bases unmatched. The CDR3 has 14 residues. For the CDR3, the DNA is TGTGCCATCAGTGGCAGACTAGCAACCTACGAGCAGTACTTC. This gives the protein CAISGRLATYEQYF.

The sample holds many counts of this clone. The chain has TRBV14 and TRBJ1-2, with 7 positions matching TRBD1. J was trimmed by 4 bases and V by 4 bases; bases with no gene match: 6. The germline V gene has CDR1 SGHDN and CDR2 FVKESK. The CDR3 runs 14 residues. In nucleotides, the CDR3 is TGTGCCAGCAGCCGGGACAGCGAATCCTATGGCTACACCTTC. Translating gives CASSRDSESYGYTF.

The chain employs TRBV2 and TRBJ1-2, with 7 bases aligning to TRBD1. From germline, CDR1 is SNHLY and CDR2 FYNNEI. V was clipped by 4 bases and J by 1 base; unmatched bases: 9. The CDR3 totals 16 residues. CDR3 sequence: CASSALTGTINYGYTF. CDR3 coding DNA: TGTGCCAGCAGTGCCTTGACAGGGACCATTAACTATGGCTACACCTTC. Full variable domain (rest looked up from reference TRBV2 and TRBJ1-2): EPEVTQTPSHQVTQMGQEVILRCVPISNHLYFYWYRQILGQKVEFLVSFYNNEISEKSEIFDDQFSVERPDGSNFTLKIRSTKLEDSAMYFCASSALTGTINYGYTFGSGTRLTVV.

The CDR3 here is CAISRTSGDYNEQFF. DNA of the CDR3: TGTGCCATTTCAAGGACTAGCGGGGATTACAATGAGCAGTTCTTC. V gene TRBV4-2 combines with J gene TRBJ2-1, with TRBD2 matching over 12 bases. V lost 10 bases, J lost 4 bases, and 8 bases stayed unmatched. Germline values: CDR1 LGHNA, CDR2 YNFKEQ. This CDR3 contains 15 residues.

V and J are TRBV2 and TRBJ2-2, with D maybe TRBD2 (6 bases). In germline, CDR1 is SNHLY, CDR2 FYNNEI. The CDR3 contains 13 residues. V lost 7 bases and J lost 7, with 13 bases in between. This CDR3 is CASTTVGSGELFF. As DNA, the CDR3 is TGTGCCAGCACCACCGTCGGGAGCGGGGAGCTGTTTTTT.

The rearrangement uses TRBV4-3 and TRBJ2-3; the D gene could be TRBD1 or TRBD2 (5 bases each). CDR3 length equals 15 residues. CDR1 and CDR2 (germline): LGHNA, YSLEER. Trimming shortened V by 0 bases and J by 4 bases, and 11 bases separated the two germline ends. CDR3 sequence: CASSQDPRGPDTQYF. CDR3 coding DNA: TGCGCCAGCAGCCAAGATCCGAGGGGTCCAGATACGCAGTATTTT.

This clone has ten or more counts. The J gene is TRBJ1-2, the V gene TRBV28, with D perhaps matching TRBD1 (5 bases). The CDR3 loop spans 16 amino acids. V lost 3 bases, J lost 6 bases, and 20 bases lay in between. Germline V gene sequence: CDR1 MDHEN, CDR2 SYDVKM. Here the CDR3 reads CASSFYHRGQGDGYTF. In DNA form, the CDR3 reads TGTGCCAGCAGTTTCTATCATCGGGGTCAGGGCGATGGCTACACCTTC.

CDR3 sequence (DNA): TGTGCCAGTAGTATCGGCCAGTGGGGCGAAAAACTGTTTTTT. It translates to CASSIGQWGEKLFF. This chain uses TRBV19 with TRBJ1-4, with a tentative D call TRBD1 (5 bases). Germline V lookup: CDR1 LNHDA, CDR2 SQIVND (reference sequence). The CDR3 runs to 14 residues. The V end lost 3 bases, the J end lost 8 bases, and 13 bases lay between the germline ends.

Note on this clone: This sample also contains other DNA sequences that code for the same CDR3. This chain connects TRBV5-1 to TRBJ2-5, with 9 positions matching TRBD2. The length of the CDR3 is 15 residues. V dropped 4 bases and J dropped 1; count of bases not matched to a gene: 5. Germline loops: CDR1 SGHRS, CDR2 YFSETQ. CDR3 nucleotides: TGCGCCAGCAGCCCGGTAGCGGGGGTCCAAGAGACCCAGTACTTC. Encoded protein: CASSPVAGVQETQYF.

This clone was observed a few times. The chain carries TRBV5-6 and TRBJ2-7; the D gene could be TRBD1 or TRBD2 (5 bases each). The germline gives CDR1 SGHDT, CDR2 YYEEEE. This CDR3 comprises 15 residues. V was trimmed by 1 base and J by 0 bases, leaving 11 bases between them. CDR3 loop: CASSLMGPISYEQYF. In DNA, the CDR3 is TGTGCCAGCAGCTTGATGGGACCGATCTCCTACGAGCAGTACTTC.

J is TRBJ1-2 and V is TRBV6-1; D remains unclear. V was clipped by 8 bases and J by 6 bases, with 7 bases between them. The CDR3 extends over 10 amino acids. Germline V gene data show CDR1 as MNHNS and CDR2 as SASEGT. In DNA, the CDR3 is TGTGCCAGCGGTAAACATGGCTACACCTTC. Translation: CASGKHGYTF.

The chain is built from TRBV4-3 and TRBJ2-1; 9 bases match TRBD2. After removal of 3 bases from V and 1 base from J, the junction contained 13 bases not matched to a gene. Germline V CDR1 and CDR2: LGHNA, YSLEER. This CDR3 has 19 amino acids. CDR3 nucleotides: TGCGCCAGCAGCCAGGATAGCGGGAGCGGGGTAGGATCCTACAATGAGCAGTTCTTC. It is translated as CASSQDSGSGVGSYNEQFF.